This record covers a single T cell receptor beta chain. This specimen comes from a study of blood T cell repertoires in COVID-19. The assay was immunoSEQ multiplex PCR, and TCRdb's table has in-frame clones only and misses some. The table records a few hundred thousand clones, about 91% of them present only once. Sequencing input: peripheral blood. This receptor was obtained from a woman aged 50 to 60 with COVID-19, enrolled during active disease.

CDR3 nucleotide sequence: TGTGCCAGCAGTGAAGGGGTCCGGACTAGCGGCTACAATGAGCAGTTCTTC. Translating it yields CASSEGVRTSGYNEQFF. The chain combines TRBV6-1 with TRBJ2-1, with TRBD2 matching 10 bases. This CDR3 spans 17 amino acids. The germline V gene has CDR1 MNHNS and CDR2 SASEGT. With 1 base clipped from V and 3 bases from J, the junction kept 6 bases outside the gene matches.